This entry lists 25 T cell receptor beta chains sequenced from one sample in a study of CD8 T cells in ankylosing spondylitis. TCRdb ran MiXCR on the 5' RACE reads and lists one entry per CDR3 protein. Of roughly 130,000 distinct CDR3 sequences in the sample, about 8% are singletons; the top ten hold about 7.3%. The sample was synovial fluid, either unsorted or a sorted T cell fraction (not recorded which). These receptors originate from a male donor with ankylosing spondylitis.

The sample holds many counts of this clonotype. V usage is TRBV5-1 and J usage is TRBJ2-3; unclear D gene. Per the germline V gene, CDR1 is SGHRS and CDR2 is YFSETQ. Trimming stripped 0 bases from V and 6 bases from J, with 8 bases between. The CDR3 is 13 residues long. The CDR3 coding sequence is TGCGCCAGCAGCTTGGGACAAAAGGATACGCAGTATTTT. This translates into CASSLGQKDTQYF. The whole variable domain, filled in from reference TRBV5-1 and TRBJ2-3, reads KAGVTQTPRYLIKTRGQQVTLSCSPISGHRSVSWYQQTPGQGLQFLFEYFSETQRNKGNFPGRFSGRQFSNSRSEMNVSTLELGDSALYLCASSLGQKDTQYFGPGTRLTVL.

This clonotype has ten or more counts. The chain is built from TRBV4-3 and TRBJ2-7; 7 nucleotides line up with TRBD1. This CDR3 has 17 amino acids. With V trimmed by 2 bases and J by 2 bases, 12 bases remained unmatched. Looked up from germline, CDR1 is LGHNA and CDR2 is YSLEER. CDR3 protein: CASSQFTGVPGTYEQYF. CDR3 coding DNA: TGCGCCAGCAGCCAATTTACAGGGGTTCCAGGGACCTACGAGCAGTACTTC.

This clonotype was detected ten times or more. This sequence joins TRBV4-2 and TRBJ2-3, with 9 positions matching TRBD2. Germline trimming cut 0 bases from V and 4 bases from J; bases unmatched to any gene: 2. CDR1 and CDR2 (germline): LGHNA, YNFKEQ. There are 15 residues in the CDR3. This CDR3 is CASSQDRGGADTQYF. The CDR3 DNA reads TGTGCCAGCAGCCAAGATCGCGGGGGGGCAGATACGCAGTATTTT.

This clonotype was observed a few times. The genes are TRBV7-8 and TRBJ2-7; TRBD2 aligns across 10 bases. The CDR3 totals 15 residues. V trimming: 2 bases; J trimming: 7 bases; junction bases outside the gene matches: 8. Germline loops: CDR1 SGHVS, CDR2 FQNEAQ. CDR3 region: CASSLLLAGASEQYF. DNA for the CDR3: TGTGCCAGCAGCTTACTTCTAGCGGGGGCTTCAGAGCAGTACTTC.

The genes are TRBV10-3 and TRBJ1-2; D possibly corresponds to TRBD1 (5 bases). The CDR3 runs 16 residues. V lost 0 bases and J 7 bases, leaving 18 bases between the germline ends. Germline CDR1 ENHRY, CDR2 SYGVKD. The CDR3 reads CAISESRDGNGVGYTF. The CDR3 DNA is TGTGCCATCAGTGAGTCCCGGGACGGCAACGGGGTTGGCTACACCTTC.

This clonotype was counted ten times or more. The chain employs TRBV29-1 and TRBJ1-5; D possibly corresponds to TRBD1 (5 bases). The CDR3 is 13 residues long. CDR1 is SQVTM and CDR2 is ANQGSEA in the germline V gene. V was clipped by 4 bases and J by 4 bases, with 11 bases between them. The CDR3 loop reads CSVGPGGNQPQHF. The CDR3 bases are TGCAGCGTTGGCCCGGGGGGAAATCAGCCCCAGCATTTT.

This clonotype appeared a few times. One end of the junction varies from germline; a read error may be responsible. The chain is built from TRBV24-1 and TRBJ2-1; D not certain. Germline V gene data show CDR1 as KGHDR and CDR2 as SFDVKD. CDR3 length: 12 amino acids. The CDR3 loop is CATSGRWDEQFF. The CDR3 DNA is TGTGCCACTAGTGGCCGGTGGGATGAGCAGTTCTTC.

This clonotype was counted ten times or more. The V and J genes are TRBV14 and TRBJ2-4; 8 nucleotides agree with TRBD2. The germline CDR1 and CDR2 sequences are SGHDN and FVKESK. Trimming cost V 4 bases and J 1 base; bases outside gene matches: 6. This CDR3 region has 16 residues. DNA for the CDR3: TGTGCCAGCAGCCCCTCGCGGGGGGTGGCCAAAAACATTCAGTACTTC. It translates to CASSPSRGVAKNIQYF. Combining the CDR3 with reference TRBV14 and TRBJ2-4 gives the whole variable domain EAGVTQFPSHSVIEKGQTVTLRCDPISGHDNLYWYRRVMGKEIKFLLHFVKESKQDESGMPNNRFLAERTGGTYSTLKVQPAELEDSGVYFCASSPSRGVAKNIQYFGAGTRLSVL.

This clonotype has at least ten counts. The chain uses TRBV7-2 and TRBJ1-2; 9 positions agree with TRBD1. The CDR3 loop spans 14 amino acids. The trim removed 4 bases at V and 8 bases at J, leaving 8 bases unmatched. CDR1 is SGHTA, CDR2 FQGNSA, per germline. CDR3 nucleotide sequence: TGTGCCAGCAGCTCCGGGACAGGGTGGAGGGGCTACACCTTC. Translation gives CASSSGTGWRGYTF.

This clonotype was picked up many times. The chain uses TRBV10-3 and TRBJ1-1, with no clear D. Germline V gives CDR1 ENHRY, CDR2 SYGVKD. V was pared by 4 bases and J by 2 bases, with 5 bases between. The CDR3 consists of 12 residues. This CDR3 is CAISGGNTEAFF. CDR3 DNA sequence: TGTGCCATCAGTGGCGGTAACACTGAAGCTTTCTTT.

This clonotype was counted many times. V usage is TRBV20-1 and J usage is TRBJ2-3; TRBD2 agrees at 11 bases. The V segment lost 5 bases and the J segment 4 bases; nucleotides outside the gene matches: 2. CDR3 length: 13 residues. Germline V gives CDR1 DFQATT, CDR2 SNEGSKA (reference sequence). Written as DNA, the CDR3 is TGCAGTGCTCGGGGACTAGCGGCAGATACGCAGTATTTT. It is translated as CSARGLAADTQYF.

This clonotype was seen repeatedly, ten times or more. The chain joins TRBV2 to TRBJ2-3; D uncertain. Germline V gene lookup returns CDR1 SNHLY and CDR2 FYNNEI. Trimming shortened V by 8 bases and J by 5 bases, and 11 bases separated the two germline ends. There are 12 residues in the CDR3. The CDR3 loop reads CASRPRGDTQYF. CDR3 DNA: TGTGCCAGCCGGCCGAGAGGAGATACGCAGTATTTT.

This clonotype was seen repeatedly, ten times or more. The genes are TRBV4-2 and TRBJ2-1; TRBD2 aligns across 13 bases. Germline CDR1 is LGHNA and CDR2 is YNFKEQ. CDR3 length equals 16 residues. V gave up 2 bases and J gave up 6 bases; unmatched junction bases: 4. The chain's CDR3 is CASSQPGTSGANEQFF. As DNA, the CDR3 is TGTGCCAGCAGCCAACCGGGGACTAGCGGGGCCAATGAGCAGTTCTTC.

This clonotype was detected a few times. CDR3 amino acids: CASSLEPNMNTEAFF. The CDR3 nucleotides read TGTGCCAGCAGCTTGGAACCGAACATGAACACTGAAGCTTTCTTT. The J gene is TRBJ1-1, the V gene TRBV5-6; no clear D gene. V lost 0 bases, J lost 0 bases, and 9 bases lay in between. Germline assignment: CDR1 SGHDT and CDR2 YYEEEE. The CDR3 totals 15 residues. Using reference TRBV5-6 and TRBJ1-1 for the parts outside the CDR3, the full variable domain is DAGVTQSPTHLIKTRGQQVTLRCSPKSGHDTVSWYQQALGQGPQFIFQYYEEEERQRGNFPDRFSGHQFPNYSSELNVNALLLGDSALYLCASSLEPNMNTEAFFGQGTRLTVV.

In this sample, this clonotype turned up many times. This CDR3 is CAWSVLAGGPHEQFF. CDR3 DNA sequence: TGTGCCTGGAGTGTACTTGCGGGGGGGCCCCATGAGCAGTTCTTC. The J gene is TRBJ2-1, the V gene TRBV30, with 9 bases identical to TRBD2. The CDR3 consists of 15 residues. Germline loops: CDR1 GTSNPN, CDR2 SVGIG (reference sequence). Unmatched junction bases numbered 8, after V lost 0 bases and J lost 8 bases.

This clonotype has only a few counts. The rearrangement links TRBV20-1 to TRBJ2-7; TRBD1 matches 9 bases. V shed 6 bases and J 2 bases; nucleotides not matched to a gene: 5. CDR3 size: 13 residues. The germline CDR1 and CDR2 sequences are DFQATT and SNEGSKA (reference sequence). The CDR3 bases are TGCAGTGCCCTGACAGGGGGGCCCTACGAGCAGTACTTC. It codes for CSALTGGPYEQYF.

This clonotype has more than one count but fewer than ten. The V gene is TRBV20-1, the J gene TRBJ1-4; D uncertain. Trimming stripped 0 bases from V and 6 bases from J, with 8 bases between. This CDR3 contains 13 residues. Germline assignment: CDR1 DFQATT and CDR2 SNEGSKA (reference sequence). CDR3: CSARDQSDEKLFF. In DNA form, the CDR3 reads TGCAGTGCTAGAGATCAATCGGATGAAAAACTGTTTTTT.

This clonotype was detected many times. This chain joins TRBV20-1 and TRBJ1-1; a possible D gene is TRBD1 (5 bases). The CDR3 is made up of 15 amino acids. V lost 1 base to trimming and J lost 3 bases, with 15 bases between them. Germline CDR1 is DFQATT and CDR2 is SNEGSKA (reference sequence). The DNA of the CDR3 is TGCAGTGCTAGAGCTCTGTTTGGGGGGTACACTGAAGCTTTCTTT. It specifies CSARALFGGYTEAFF.

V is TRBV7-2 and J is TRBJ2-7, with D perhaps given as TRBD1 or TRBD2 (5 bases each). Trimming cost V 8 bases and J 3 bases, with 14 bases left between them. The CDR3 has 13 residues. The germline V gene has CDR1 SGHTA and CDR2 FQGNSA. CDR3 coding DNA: TGTGCCAGCTGTTTGGGGGTTGGCTACGAGCAGTACTTC. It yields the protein CASCLGVGYEQYF.

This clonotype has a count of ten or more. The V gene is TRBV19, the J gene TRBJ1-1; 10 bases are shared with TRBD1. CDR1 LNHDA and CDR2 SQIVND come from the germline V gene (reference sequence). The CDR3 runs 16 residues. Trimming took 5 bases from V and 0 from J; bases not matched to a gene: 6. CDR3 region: CASSRLTGGMNTEAFF. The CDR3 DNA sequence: TGTGCCAGTAGTCGCCTGACAGGGGGCATGAACACTGAAGCTTTCTTT.

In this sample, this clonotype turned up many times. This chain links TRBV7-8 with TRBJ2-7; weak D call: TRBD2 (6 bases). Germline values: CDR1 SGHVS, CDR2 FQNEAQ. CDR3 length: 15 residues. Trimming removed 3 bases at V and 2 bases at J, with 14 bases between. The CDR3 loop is CASSFTAGSTYEQYF. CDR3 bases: TGTGCCAGCAGCTTCACTGCCGGGAGCACCTACGAGCAGTACTTC.

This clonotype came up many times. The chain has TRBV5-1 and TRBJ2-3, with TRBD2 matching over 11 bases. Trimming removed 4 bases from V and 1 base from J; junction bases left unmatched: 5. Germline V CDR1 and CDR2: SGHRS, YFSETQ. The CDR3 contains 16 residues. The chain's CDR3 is CASSLLAGGRTDTQYF. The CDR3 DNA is TGCGCCAGCAGCCTCTTAGCGGGGGGGCGCACAGATACGCAGTATTTT. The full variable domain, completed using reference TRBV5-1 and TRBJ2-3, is KAGVTQTPRYLIKTRGQQVTLSCSPISGHRSVSWYQQTPGQGLQFLFEYFSETQRNKGNFPGRFSGRQFSNSRSEMNVSTLELGDSALYLCASSLLAGGRTDTQYFGPGTRLTVL.

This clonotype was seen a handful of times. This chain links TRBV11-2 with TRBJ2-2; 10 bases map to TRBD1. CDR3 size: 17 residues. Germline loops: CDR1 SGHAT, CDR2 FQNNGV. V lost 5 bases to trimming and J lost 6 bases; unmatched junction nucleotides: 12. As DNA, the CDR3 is TGTGCCAGCAGCCAACCTTACGGGACAGGGGTATCCGGGGAGCTGTTTTTT. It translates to CASSQPYGTGVSGELFF.

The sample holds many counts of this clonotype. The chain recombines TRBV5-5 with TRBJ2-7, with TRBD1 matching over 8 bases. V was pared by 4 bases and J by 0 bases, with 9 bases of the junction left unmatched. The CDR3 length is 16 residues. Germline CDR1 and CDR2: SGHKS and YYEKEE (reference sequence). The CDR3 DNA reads TGTGCCAGCAGCCTCCGTTGGGACAGGAGCTCCTACGAGCAGTACTTC. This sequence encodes CASSLRWDRSSYEQYF.

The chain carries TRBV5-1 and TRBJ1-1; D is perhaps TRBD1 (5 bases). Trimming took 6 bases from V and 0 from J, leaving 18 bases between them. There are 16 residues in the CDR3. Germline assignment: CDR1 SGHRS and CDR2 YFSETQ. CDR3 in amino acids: CASKNPPGPVNTEAFF. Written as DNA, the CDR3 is TGCGCCAGCAAGAATCCGCCGGGGCCGGTGAACACTGAAGCTTTCTTT. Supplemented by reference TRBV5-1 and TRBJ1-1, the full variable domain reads KAGVTQTPRYLIKTRGQQVTLSCSPISGHRSVSWYQQTPGQGLQFLFEYFSETQRNKGNFPGRFSGRQFSNSRSEMNVSTLELGDSALYLCASKNPPGPVNTEAFFGQGTRLTVV.